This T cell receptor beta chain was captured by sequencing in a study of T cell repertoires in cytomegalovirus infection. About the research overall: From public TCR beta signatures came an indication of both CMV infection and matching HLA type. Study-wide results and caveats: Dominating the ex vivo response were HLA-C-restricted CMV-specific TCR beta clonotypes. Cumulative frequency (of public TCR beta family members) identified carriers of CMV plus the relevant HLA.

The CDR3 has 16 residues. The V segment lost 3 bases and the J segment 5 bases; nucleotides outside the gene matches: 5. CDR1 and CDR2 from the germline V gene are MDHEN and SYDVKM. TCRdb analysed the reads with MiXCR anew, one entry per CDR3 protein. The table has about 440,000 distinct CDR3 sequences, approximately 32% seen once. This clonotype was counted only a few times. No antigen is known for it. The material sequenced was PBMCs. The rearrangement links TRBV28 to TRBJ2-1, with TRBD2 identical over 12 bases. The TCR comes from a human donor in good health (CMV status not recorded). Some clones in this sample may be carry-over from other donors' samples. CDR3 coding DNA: TGTGCCAGCAGTTTGGGTCTAGCGGGGGGGAACAATGAGCAGTTCTTC. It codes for CASSLGLAGGNNEQFF.